The sequence of this TCR beta chain was determined in a study of cytomegalovirus exposure and HLA in healthy donors. Findings and caveats of the study: Reports indicated that the classifier achieved high specificity and sensitivity in diagnosing cytomegalovirus status.

In the case of this clone: The antigen is undetermined.

Germline V gene sequence: CDR1 MDHEN, CDR2 SYDVKM. The V and J ends lost 5 bases and 5 bases, in that order; junction bases with no gene match: 10. This CDR3 is built from 15 residues. 13 Jbeta primers and 60 Vbeta primers were used for the PCR. Data came from immunoSEQ multiplex PCR; TCRdb stores just in-frame clones and leaves some out. The data contain 200,000 to 250,000 clones, 70% of them singletons. The receptor was isolated from a man aged 40-50 years in good health and CMV-seropositive. Sequenced: PBMCs. V usage is TRBV28 and J usage is TRBJ2-7; 9 nucleotides agree with TRBD2. The CDR3 protein is CASSNSGGPWHEQYF. DNA for the CDR3: TGTGCCAGCAGTAATAGCGGGGGCCCATGGCACGAGCAGTACTTC.